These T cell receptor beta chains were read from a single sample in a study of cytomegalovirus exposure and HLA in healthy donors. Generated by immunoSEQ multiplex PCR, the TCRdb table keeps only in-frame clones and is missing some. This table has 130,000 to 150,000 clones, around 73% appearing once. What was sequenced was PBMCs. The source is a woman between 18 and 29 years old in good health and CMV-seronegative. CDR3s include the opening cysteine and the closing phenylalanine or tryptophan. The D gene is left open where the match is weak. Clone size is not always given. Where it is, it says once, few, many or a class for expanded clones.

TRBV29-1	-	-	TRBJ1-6	TGCAGCGTTGCCGACAGAAGCAATTCACCCCTCCACTTT	CSVADRSNSPLHF
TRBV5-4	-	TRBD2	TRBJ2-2	TGTGCCAGCAGCTTCGGGGGGGGAGGACTAGTGAACACCGGGGAGCTGTTTTTT	CASSFGGGGLVNTGELFF
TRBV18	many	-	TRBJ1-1	TGTGCCAGCTCACCACCTTCTTTCCACACTGAAGCTTTCTTT	CASSPPSFHTEAFF
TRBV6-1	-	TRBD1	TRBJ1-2	TGTGCCAGCAGTTTCCGGGACAGGGCTGGCTACACCTTC	CASSFRDRAGYTF
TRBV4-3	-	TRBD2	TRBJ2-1	TGCGCCAGCAGTCGGACTAGCGGAATCTCTTACAATGAGCAGTTCTTC	CASSRTSGISYNEQFF
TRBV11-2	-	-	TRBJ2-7	TGTGCCAGCAGCTTCGAAAGGAGCTCCTACGAGCAGTACTTC	CASSFERSSYEQYF
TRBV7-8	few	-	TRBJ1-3	TGTGCCAGCAGCTTAGTCTTTGGGGGGGCTTTTGGAAACACCATATATTTT	CASSLVFGGAFGNTIYF
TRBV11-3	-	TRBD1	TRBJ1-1	TGTGCCAGCTGTGGGGGCCGGGACAGGGGCACTGAAGCTTTCTTT	CASCGGRDRGTEAFF
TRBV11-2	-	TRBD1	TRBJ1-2	TGTGCCAGCAGCTTAGCAGGGGGCGAAAACTATGGCTACACCTTC	CASSLAGGENYGYTF
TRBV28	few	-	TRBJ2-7	TGTGCCAGCAGTTTATTCGGTTCTTGGCGGAGCTACGAGCAGTACTTC	CASSLFGSWRSYEQYF
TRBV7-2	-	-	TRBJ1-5	TGTGCCAGCAGCGCAGTGGGGGCGCCACAGCCCCAGCATTTT	CASSAVGAPQPQHF
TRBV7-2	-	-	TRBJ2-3	TGTGCCAGCAGCTCCCAGAGCGGCACAGATACGCAGTATTTT	CASSSQSGTDTQYF
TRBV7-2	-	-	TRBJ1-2	TGTGCCAGCAGCTTAGATCGGGGAGGAGGCTACACCTTC	CASSLDRGGGYTF
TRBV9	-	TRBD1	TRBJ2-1	TGTGCCAGCAGTGCAGGGACAGGGGGCCCCACCTACAATGAGCAGTTCTTC	CASSAGTGGPTYNEQFF
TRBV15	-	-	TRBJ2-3	TGTGCCACCAGCAGGGATCGTGGAGAACCTCCGGATACGCAGTATTTT	CATSRDRGEPPDTQYF
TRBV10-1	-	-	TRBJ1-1	TGCGCCAGCAGTTGGAGTCTGAACACTGAAGCTTTCTTT	CASSWSLNTEAFF
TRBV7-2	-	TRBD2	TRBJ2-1	TGTGCCAGCAGCTTAGGGGCCCCTGGGACTAGCGGGAGGGGAGGTGAGCAGTTCTTC	CASSLGAPGTSGRGGEQFF
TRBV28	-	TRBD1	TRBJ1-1	TGTGCCAGCAGTCCCGGACAGGGGGAAGCTTTCTTT	CASSPGQGEAFF
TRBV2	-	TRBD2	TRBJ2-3	TGTGCCAGCGTGTCCTTACAGATTAGCGGGAGGGCAGATACGCAGTATTTT	CASVSLQISGRADTQYF
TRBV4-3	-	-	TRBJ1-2	TGCGCCAGCAGCCAAGAACCAGGGGTCAACTATGGCTACACCTTC	CASSQEPGVNYGYTF
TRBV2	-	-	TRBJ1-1	TGTGCCAGCACCGCTGGGGGGGGGAACACTGAAGCTTTCTTT	CASTAGGGNTEAFF
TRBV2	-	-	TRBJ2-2	TGTGCCAGCGGCCTCGCGAACACCGGGGAGCTGTTTTTT	CASGLANTGELFF
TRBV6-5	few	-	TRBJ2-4	TGTGCCAGCAGGGGGCAAAAGAACATTCAGTACTTC	CASRGQKNIQYF
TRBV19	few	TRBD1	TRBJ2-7	TGTGCCAGTAGCCCGGGACAGGGCACCTTCGAGCAGTACTTC	CASSPGQGTFEQYF
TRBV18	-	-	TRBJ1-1	TGTGCCAGCTCACCCGCGGGGAACACTGAAGCTTTCTTT	CASSPAGNTEAFF
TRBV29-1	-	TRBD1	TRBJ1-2	TGCAGCGCCAGGACAGGATTCTATGGCTACACCTTC	CSARTGFYGYTF
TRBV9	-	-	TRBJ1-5	TGTGCCAGCAGCGGGCCGTATAGCAATCAGCCCCAGCATTTT	CASSGPYSNQPQHF
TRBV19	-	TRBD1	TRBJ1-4	TGTGCCAGTAGCCGAGGCCGACAGGGCAGGTTTGAAAAACTGTTTTTT	CASSRGRQGRFEKLFF
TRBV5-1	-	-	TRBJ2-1	TGCGCCAGCAGCTTGGAGGGAGCTGAGCAGTTCTTC	CASSLEGAEQFF
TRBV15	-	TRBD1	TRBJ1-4	TGTGCCACCAGCTCGGGACAGGGTTCTGTGGCTAATGAAAAACTGTTTTTT	CATSSGQGSVANEKLFF
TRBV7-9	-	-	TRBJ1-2	TGTGCCAGCAGCTCCGTAGGTTCCACAGGGACGAGTGGCTACACCTTC	CASSSVGSTGTSGYTF
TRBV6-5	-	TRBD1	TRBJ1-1	TGTGCCAGCAAGTTATCAGGGGGCACTGAAGCTTTCTTT	CASKLSGGTEAFF
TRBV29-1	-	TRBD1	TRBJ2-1	TGCAGCTTCCGGGACAGGGGCCATGAAGGGTACAATGAGCAGTTCTTC	CSFRDRGHEGYNEQFF
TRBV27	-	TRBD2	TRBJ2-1	TGTGCCAGCACCGGACTAGCGGGAGGCGCAGGCAATGAGCAGTTCTTC	CASTGLAGGAGNEQFF
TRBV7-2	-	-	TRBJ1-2	TGTGCCAGCAGCCCCGACCTGAGGCATGGCTACACCTTC	CASSPDLRHGYTF
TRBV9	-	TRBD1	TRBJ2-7	TGTGCCAGCAGCGTAGGGATGGGACAGGGGTTTCACGAGCAGTACTTC	CASSVGMGQGFHEQYF
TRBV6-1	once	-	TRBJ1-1	TGTGCCAGCAGTATCGCTCAGGGATGGGCCACTGAAGCTTTCTTT	CASSIAQGWATEAFF